Each of the 4 T cell receptor beta chains below was sequenced from the same sample in a study of identical twins. Each CDR3 protein is one row after TCRdb ran MiXCR on the 5' RACE reads. The sample has roughly 480,000 distinct CDR3 sequences; more than 20% are singletons. These data were also reused for a study on T cells expressing NK-cell markers.

Sequencing was carried out using CD4+ T cells sorted from blood. The receptors here all came from a young woman in good health.

This clonotype was observed a handful of times. The V and J genes are TRBV20-1 and TRBJ2-3, with D unclear. The CDR3 spans 14 residues. Trimming removed 1 base at V and 2 bases at J, with 10 bases between. Germline V gene data show CDR1 as DFQATT and CDR2 as SNEGSKA (reference sequence). The CDR3 coding sequence is TGCAGTGCTAGAGCCGCCGGCCCCACAGATACGCAGTATTTT. Its protein product is CSARAAGPTDTQYF.

This clonotype came up many times. The V and J genes are TRBV12-3 or TRBV12-4 and TRBJ1-1; D call uncertain. V lost 1 base and J 3 bases, leaving 9 bases between the germline ends. CDR3 length: 14 amino acids. The CDR3 region is CASSLGGSYTEAFF. CDR3 bases: TGTGCCAGCAGTTTAGGAGGCTCCTACACTGAAGCTTTCTTT.

The sample holds a few counts of this clonotype. The chain uses TRBV10-2 and TRBJ2-5; 12 positions match TRBD1. Germline CDR1 WSHSY, CDR2 SAAADI. V was pared by 3 bases and J by 6 bases, with 5 bases of the junction left unmatched. The CDR3 runs 15 residues. CDR3 residues: CASSEPGQGAKTQYF. CDR3 bases: TGCGCCAGCAGTGAACCGGGACAGGGGGCGAAGACCCAGTACTTC.

The V gene is TRBV3-1, the J gene TRBJ2-1; no firm D call. Germline V gene sequence: CDR1 LGHDT, CDR2 YNNKEL (reference sequence). V dropped 1 base and J dropped 9 bases, with 10 bases sitting between them. The length of the CDR3 is 13 residues. CDR3 bases: TGTGCCAGCAGCCAAGGTGTGCGCTTTGAGCAGTTCTTC. It encodes CASSQGVRFEQFF.